The 5 T cell receptor beta chains reported below all come from one sample, sequenced in a study of OX40 agonist ivuxolimab in advanced cancers. Assay: immunoSEQ multiplex PCR; the TCRdb copy retains only in-frame clones and omits some. The repertoire includes 15,000 to 20,000 clones, 70% to 90% of them detected once, and roughly 21% sits in the top ten. Sample: CD4+ or CD8+ T cells sorted from blood, taken in a trial of the OX40 agonist ivuxolimab. The receptor set was obtained from an adult with an advanced solid tumor such as melanoma, head and neck, liver or kidney cancer.

The V and J genes are TRBV5-4 and TRBJ2-3, with 14 bases fitting TRBD2. J was trimmed by 9 bases and V by 3 bases; bases with no gene match: 12. CDR1 is SGHNT and CDR2 is YYREEE in the germline V gene (reference sequence). The CDR3 runs to 17 residues. This CDR3 reads CASSSGQGGLAGETQYF. The CDR3 DNA follows: TGTGCCAGCAGCTCAGGACAGGGGGGACTAGCGGGAGAGACGCAGTATTTT. Combining the CDR3 with reference TRBV5-4 and TRBJ2-3 gives the whole variable domain ETGVTQSPTHLIKTRGQQVTLRCSSQSGHNTVSWYQQALGQGPQFIFQYYREEENGRGNFPPRFSGLQFPNYSSELNVNALELDDSALYLCASSSGQGGLAGETQYFGPGTRLTVL.

The chain links TRBV30 to TRBJ2-7; 8 bases agree with TRBD2. The junction had 16 bases not matched to a gene; V was cut back by 3 bases and J by 6 bases. In germline, CDR1 is GTSNPN, CDR2 SVGIG (reference sequence). The CDR3 is 16 residues long. Here the CDR3 reads CAWRMRKREFDGEQYF. DNA of the CDR3: TGTGCCTGGAGGATGCGGAAGCGGGAGTTCGACGGCGAGCAGTACTTC.

The chain carries TRBV19 and TRBJ1-2; D remains unclear. Between the trimmed V and J ends, which lost 4 bases and 4 bases, there was a span of 13 bases. This CDR3 has 14 amino acids. Germline V CDR1 and CDR2: LNHDA, SQIVND (reference sequence). In nucleotides, the CDR3 is TGTGCCAGTAGTAGCTTGCACACAAGCTATGGCTACACCTTC. It is translated as CASSSLHTSYGYTF.

This chain joins TRBV28 and TRBJ2-3; the D is unclear. Germline V gives CDR1 MDHEN, CDR2 SYDVKM. The V gene lost 4 bases and the J gene lost 8 bases, with 16 bases spanning the gap. CDR3 length: 14 residues. For the CDR3, the DNA is TGTGCCAGCAGTTCAGCCACCCGGGCTTCTACGCAGTATTTT. This encodes CASSSATRASTQYF.

This chain uses TRBV7-2 with TRBJ2-2, with D unclear. CDR3 size: 12 residues. From germline, CDR1 is SGHTA and CDR2 FQGNSA. V gave up 5 bases and J gave up 7 bases, with 8 bases separating them. The CDR3 sequence is CASSPVLGELFF. CDR3 in DNA: TGTGCCAGCAGCCCCGTACTCGGGGAGCTGTTTTTT. Based on the CDR3 plus reference TRBV7-2 and TRBJ2-2, the full variable domain is GAGVSQSPSNKVTEKGKDVELRCDPISGHTALYWYRQSLGQGLEFLIYFQGNSAPDKSGLPSDRFSAERTGGSVSTLTIQRTQQEDSAVYLCASSPVLGELFFGEGSRLTVL.